The present TCR beta chain was sequenced within a study of T-cell memory formation after mild COVID-19. Study results and limitations: Some clones that responded were present in memory (sampled pre-infection), which suggests cross-reactive memory joined. CM and EM subsets held most contracting CD4+ clones; EMRA held CD8+ ones.

MiXCR was run by TCRdb on the 5' RACE reads, yielding one entry per CDR3 protein. The sample shows roughly 200,000 distinct CDR3 sequences, about 9.2% of them seen only once. This clonotype was picked up many times. The antigen is unknown. The V gene lost 7 bases and the J gene lost 4 bases, with 7 bases spanning the gap. This CDR3 contains 12 residues. This sequence joins TRBV12-3 or TRBV12-4 and TRBJ2-2; no reliable D call. Sequencing was performed on PBMCs or a T cell subset sorted from them (not recorded which). This TCR came from a man younger than 35 who had mild COVID-19 (a few samples of this study predate the infection). Cell type and time point are not known. The CDR3 region has the DNA TGTGCCAGCATCCTAACCACCGGGGAGCTGTTTTTT. Amino acid sequence: CASILTTGELFF.